Listed below are T cell receptor beta chains from one sample, sequenced in a study of OX40 agonist ivuxolimab in advanced cancers. Sequencing was performed with immunoSEQ multiplex PCR; in TCRdb, only in-frame clones are kept and a portion is missing. The table has about 81,000 clones, about 92% seen once. Sequences were derived from CD4+ or CD8+ T cells sorted from blood, sampled in a trial of the OX40 agonist ivuxolimab. Receptors originate from an adult with an advanced solid tumor such as melanoma, head and neck, liver or kidney cancer. The CDR3 runs from the conserved cysteine through the conserved F or W. The D gene is left open where the match is weak. For some rows the clone size is stated as once, few or many, or as a class when expanded; others skip it.

V gene,J gene,D gene,clone size,CDR3 DNA,CDR3 protein
TRBV28,TRBJ1-1,TRBD1,-,TGTGCCAGCAGTCTACAGGGGATGGGGACTGAAGCTTTCTTT,CASSLQGMGTEAFF
TRBV11-2,TRBJ2-7,TRBD2,-,TGTGCCAGCAGCTTAGCCCTAGCGGGGGGCCGCTCCTACGAGCAGTACTTC,CASSLALAGGRSYEQYF
TRBV9,TRBJ2-3,TRBD2,-,TGTGCCAGCAGCACGCGGACTAGCGGGGGGGCACCACGAGATACGCAGTATTTT,CASSTRTSGGAPRDTQYF
TRBV6-5,TRBJ1-5,-,few,TGTGCCAGCAGTTTGTGGGGCAGCAATCAGCCCCAGCATTTT,CASSLWGSNQPQHF
TRBV19,TRBJ1-1,-,few,TGTGCCAGTGCGGACAGCCGGTACACTGAAGCTTTCTTT,CASADSRYTEAFF
TRBV4-1,TRBJ1-2,TRBD1,-,TGCGCCAGCAGCCAAGAATGGGACAGGGGTAGCTACACCTTC,CASSQEWDRGSYTF
TRBV19,TRBJ2-7,-,-,TGTGCCAGTAGTATAAAGGGACCGCGGGGGCAGCAGTACTTC,CASSIKGPRGQQYF
TRBV7-8,TRBJ2-3,TRBD2,-,TGTGCCAGCAGCTTAGCGTCAGCGGGAGCCCAGGGAGATACGCAGTATTTT,CASSLASAGAQGDTQYF
TRBV7-9,TRBJ2-2,TRBD2,-,TGTGCCAGCAGCTGGGGACTAGCGGGAGTTGGCGGCACCGGGGAGCTGTTTTTT,CASSWGLAGVGGTGELFF
TRBV7-2,TRBJ2-7,TRBD1,-,TGTGCCAGCAGCTTAGTGTCGGGACAGGGATACGAGCAGTACTTC,CASSLVSGQGYEQYF
TRBV29-1,TRBJ2-1,TRBD2,-,TGCAGCGTTGACGGGAGGGAGGGGTCGTCCTACAATGAGCAGTTCTTC,CSVDGREGSSYNEQFF
TRBV28,TRBJ2-5,TRBD1,once,TGTGCCAGCAGTTTGGGGCAGGGGGTCTCCCAAGAGACCCAGTACTTC,CASSLGQGVSQETQYF
TRBV6-5,TRBJ2-7,-,-,TGTGCCAGCAGTTACCCCCAGGCAACTGGCACCTACGAGCAGTACTTC,CASSYPQATGTYEQYF
TRBV4-1,TRBJ2-7,TRBD1,-,TGCGCCAGCAGCCTCGGCCGGGACAGGGTGTACGAGCAGTACTTC,CASSLGRDRVYEQYF
TRBV20-1,TRBJ2-7,-,-,TGCAGTGCTTCGGTAGGGGATGAGCAGTACTTC,CSASVGDEQYF
TRBV29-1,TRBJ2-7,TRBD1,-,TGCAGCGTTGAACGGGACAGGGGCTACGAGCAGTACTTC,CSVERDRGYEQYF
TRBV7-9,TRBJ2-1,TRBD1,-,TGTGCCAGCAGTCCCACAGGGGTCAGTGAGCAGTTCTTC,CASSPTGVSEQFF
TRBV30,TRBJ2-7,TRBD1,-,TGTGCCTGGAGTGTAGAAGGGGGCGCCTACGAGCAGTACTTC,CAWSVEGGAYEQYF
TRBV11-2,TRBJ1-4,TRBD1,-,TGTGCCAGCACCACTGGGACAGGGAGGACAACTAATGAAAAACTGTTTTTT,CASTTGTGRTTNEKLFF
TRBV27,TRBJ2-7,TRBD1,-,TGTGCCAGTTGGGACAGCTCCTACGAGCAGTACTTC,CASWDSSYEQYF
TRBV11-2,TRBJ1-6,-,once,TGTGCCAGCAGCCGGGGCGGTTCACCCCTCCACTTT,CASSRGGSPLHF
TRBV30,TRBJ1-5,TRBD1,-,TGTGCCTGGGGCCCAGGGGGCGGAAGCAATCAGCCCCAGCATTTT,CAWGPGGGSNQPQHF
TRBV7-6,TRBJ2-1,TRBD1,-,TGTGCCAGCAGCTTAGAGCCGGGGACAGGGTTTTACAATGAGCAGTTCTTC,CASSLEPGTGFYNEQFF
TRBV28,TRBJ2-3,-,-,TGTGCCAGCAGTTACGGATTAGATACGCAGTATTTT,CASSYGLDTQYF
TRBV19,TRBJ1-1,TRBD1,-,TGTGCCAGTAGTATAGGCCGGGCAGGGGGCACTGAAGCTTTCTTT,CASSIGRAGGTEAFF
TRBV27,TRBJ2-3,-,-,TGTGCCAGCAGTCCTTTGACGAGCACAGATACGCAGTATTTT,CASSPLTSTDTQYF
TRBV7-7,TRBJ2-5,TRBD2,once,TGTGCTAGCAGCCGAAATAGCGGGAGGCCGGAGACCCAGTACTTC,CASSRNSGRPETQYF
TRBV7-6,TRBJ1-3,-,-,TGTGCCAGCAGCCGGACCCCGGGACAAGATCGGGACACCATATATTTT,CASSRTPGQDRDTIYF
TRBV4-3,TRBJ2-7,-,-,TGCGCCAGCAGCCCAGGCACGGGCAGCTCCTACGAGCAGTACTTC,CASSPGTGSSYEQYF
TRBV6-1,TRBJ2-3,-,-,TGTGCCAGCAGTGACCCCGGCACTGCAGATACGCAGTATTTT,CASSDPGTADTQYF
TRBV4-3,TRBJ2-7,TRBD2,-,TGCGCCAGCAGCCTAGGGGTAGCGGGGGGGCGCGAGCAGTACTTC,CASSLGVAGGREQYF
TRBV20-1,TRBJ1-1,-,-,TGCAGTGCAGGGGACGGACCCGAAGCTTTCTTT,CSAGDGPEAFF
TRBV7-9,TRBJ1-5,TRBD1,-,TGTGCCAGCAGCGTCGGATCCCGGACAGGGGTCAATCAGCCCCAGCATTTT,CASSVGSRTGVNQPQHF
TRBV15,TRBJ2-4,-,-,TGTGCCACCAGCAGAGCTATAGCCAAAAACATTCAGTACTTC,CATSRAIAKNIQYF
TRBV6-6,TRBJ2-5,-,-,TGTGCCAGCAGTTACCTCATTCGGGAGACCCAGTACTTC,CASSYLIRETQYF
TRBV9,TRBJ1-2,-,-,TGTGCCAGCAGCGTAGGAGTGGGGAGAGCTAACTATGGCTACACCTTC,CASSVGVGRANYGYTF
TRBV12-2,TRBJ2-7,-,-,TGTGCAAGTCGCTTTAGGGAGGCCCAGTGGGTCCCCTACGAGCAGTACTTC,CASRFREAQWVPYEQYF
TRBV7-9,TRBJ2-5,-,-,TGTGCCAGCAGCTTAGCAGGACAGTCGACGGGAGAGACCCAGTACTTC,CASSLAGQSTGETQYF
TRBV5-4,TRBJ1-3,-,-,TGTGCCAGCAGCTTGGGCGGCTCTGGAAACACCATATATTTT,CASSLGGSGNTIYF
TRBV7-6,TRBJ1-5,-,once,TGTGCCAGCAGCCTTGGTAATCAGCCCCAGCATTTT,CASSLGNQPQHF
TRBV9,TRBJ1-2,-,-,TGTGCCAGCAGCGTAGTTCGGGCCCAGGGTGGTGGGAACTATGGCTACACCTTC,CASSVVRAQGGGNYGYTF
TRBV4-3,TRBJ2-2,-,-,TGCGCCAGCAGCCAAGATACAGGGCGACTGAACACCGGGGAGCTGTTTTTT,CASSQDTGRLNTGELFF
TRBV19,TRBJ2-7,-,-,TGTGCCAGTAGTATAGGGGCAGGAGCGACGTCCTACGAGCAGTACTTC,CASSIGAGATSYEQYF
TRBV11-2,TRBJ1-4,-,-,TGTGCCAGCAGGCGTAGGTTCGGTGGTAATGAAAAACTGTTTTTT,CASRRRFGGNEKLFF
TRBV23-1,TRBJ2-7,-,-,TGCGCCAGCAGTCAATCGGTGGCGTGGTGCTCCTACGAGCAGTACTTC,CASSQSVAWCSYEQYF
TRBV7-6,TRBJ2-7,-,-,TGTGCCAGCAGCCCCTACGGGGTGCAGGAGCAGTACTTC,CASSPYGVQEQYF
TRBV6-5,TRBJ1-1,-,-,TGTGCCAGCAGTTACGGTGGCGGGAGGACTGAAGCTTTCTTT,CASSYGGGRTEAFF
TRBV14,TRBJ1-2,-,-,TGTGCCAGCAGCCAAGAGCCCTGGGGTGGCTACACCACTGGCTACACCTTC,CASSQEPWGGYTTGYTF